This T cell receptor (beta chain) was sequenced during a study of T cell responses to AZD1222 COVID-19 vaccine (dated by TCRdb to the early 2020s). Concerning the study at large: AZD1222 recipients given second doses at about 4 weeks or at about 12 weeks were pooled, since spike-specific TCR depth and breadth were not found to differ between the two schedules. A total of around 240 trial participants underwent TCR sequencing, of whom about 210 received two doses of AZD1222 and about 25 received two doses of the MenACWY control vaccine. Enrollment into the trials was organized by age into subgroups of 18-55, 56-69 and 70-plus years, and those subgroups contained roughly 150, 30 and 60 TCR-sequenced participants, respectively. Overall study results and their limits: Only five to seven AZD1222 recipients were SARS-CoV-2 seropositive at baseline, limiting conclusions about previously exposed vaccinees. Epitopes outside the regions mutated in the B.1.351 and B.1.1.7 variants were reportedly recognized by nearly half of the unique spike-specific TCRs. Participants were mostly white British and included more females than males, and it was suggested by the authors that clonal diversity may have been underestimated. After two AZD1222 doses, spike-specific TCR breadth and depth were significantly higher than at day 0 and than in MenACWY recipients. No day 14 peak-response samples were available, so repertoires were characterized only after the peak T cell response. In the small 56-69-year group, the increase in depth fell short of significance, most likely because of low power. The whole spike protein was spanned by vaccine-associated CD4 TCRs, and dominant responses were seen in regions 160-218 and 743-854.

Worth noting for this clone: Its antigen is currently not known. No per-base quality is available; no much larger clone lies one base away.

Explained via the paper, the time point label denotes: baseline before first vaccination. Vaccinee samples were obtained from the UK trials COV001 and COV002, which included a single-blind randomized controlled phase 2/3 trial of AZD1222 (ChAdOx1 nCoV-19) in healthy adults. For TCRbeta chain sequencing, PBMC samples were collected from trial participants at day 0 and at day 28 after the second dose. The CDR3 regions of human TCRbeta chains were subjected to immunosequencing. On the study's bioinformatics: Repertoire TCRs were checked for matches against a reference library of SARS-CoV-2-specific TCRs that had been generated using the MIRA antigen-specificity platform. Breadth meant the fraction of unique TCRs that were SARS-CoV-2-associated, whereas depth meant the fraction of total T cells that were SARS-CoV-2-associated. Using the MIRA data, each spike-specific TCR was mapped to the spike region that the TCR reacts to and placed in a CD4 or CD8 class. Log10-transformed breadth and depth values were compared by one-way ANOVA with Sidak's multiple comparisons tests. Not all clones reach the TCRdb copy of this immuneACCESS table, which keeps in-frame sequences only. Checked studies attribute under half of the gap to unresolved V genes and leave the rest unexplained. The DNA gave D and trimming, while V, J and clone size come from that table. The sample profile shows about 130,000 clones; about 93% of them were found once. The top ten clones comprise 0.85% to 0.95% of the sample.

Via the germline V gene, CDR1 is KGHSH and CDR2 LQKENI. Trimming at the junction amounts to 5 bases on V and 3 bases on J, and the germline ends lie 14 bases apart. Taken from cysteine to phenylalanine, the CDR3 has 15 residues. CDR3 DNA is the only sequence kept; it has 45 bases, read in frame from the first base. Here the sequenced sample was peripheral blood, taken on day 0 of AZD1222 vaccination. The chain is assembled from TRBV18 and TRBJ1-5; the D gene is unclear. This sequence was found in an adult in good health. CDR3 region: CASSEGPANNQPQHF. The DNA sequence is TGTGCCAGCTCAGAGGGCCCGGCGAACAATCAGCCCCAGCATTTT.